This T cell receptor beta chain was identified during a study of cytomegalovirus exposure and HLA in healthy donors. Study-wide results and limits: Upon later analysis, HLA-associated TCR beta chains proved more clonally expanded than other, equally common chains. Associated with cytomegalovirus, according to the listing, were some 180 TCR beta chains. Available immune exposure information was restricted to CMV serostatus only.

Primers for the PCR totalled 60 Vbeta and 13 Jbeta. TCRdb keeps only in-frame clones here, not all; method: immunoSEQ multiplex PCR. Of approximately 140,000 clones listed, approximately 70% are singletons. Nobody wrote down the CMV serostatus of this donor. Of note for this clone: The antigen is not known.

The CDR3 contains 13 residues. V was clipped by 5 bases and J by 1 base, with 8 bases between them. CDR1 and CDR2 (germline): KGHSH, LQKENI. The rearrangement uses TRBV18 and TRBJ1-1; possible D gene TRBD1, 5 bases. The receptor was derived from a human donor in good health. Sequenced input: PBMCs. CDR3 nucleotides: TGTGCCAGCTCAGACAGAGGGAACACTGAAGCTTTCTTT. It encodes CASSDRGNTEAFF. Variable domain in full (rest from reference TRBV18 and TRBJ1-1): NAGVMQNPRHLVRRRGQEARLRCSPMKGHSHVYWYRQLPEEGLKFMVYLQKENIIDESGMPKERFSAEFPKEGPSILRIQQVVRGDSAAYFCASSDRGNTEAFFGQGTRLTVV.